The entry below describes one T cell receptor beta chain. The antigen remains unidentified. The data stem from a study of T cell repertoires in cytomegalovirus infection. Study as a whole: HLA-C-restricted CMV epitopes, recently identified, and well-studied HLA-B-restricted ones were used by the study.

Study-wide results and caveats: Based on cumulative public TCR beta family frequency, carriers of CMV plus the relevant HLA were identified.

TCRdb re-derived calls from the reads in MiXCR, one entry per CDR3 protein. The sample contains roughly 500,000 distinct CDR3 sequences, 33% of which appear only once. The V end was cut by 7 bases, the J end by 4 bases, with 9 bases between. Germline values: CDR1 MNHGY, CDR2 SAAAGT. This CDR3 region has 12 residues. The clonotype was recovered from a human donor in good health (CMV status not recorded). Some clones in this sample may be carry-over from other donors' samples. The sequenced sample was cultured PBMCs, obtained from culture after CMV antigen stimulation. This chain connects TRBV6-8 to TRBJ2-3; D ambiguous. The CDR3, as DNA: TGTGCCAGCATGTCTAGGGCAGATACGCAGTATTTT. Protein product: CASMSRADTQYF.